This TCR beta chain was recovered during a study of T cell changes during pregnancy in multiple sclerosis. This CDR3 spans 14 amino acids. The germline CDR1 and CDR2 sequences are SGHTA and FQGNSA. To note about this clone: One end of the junction is discordant with germline, which a read error may explain.

The data were produced by immunoSEQ multiplex PCR, yet TCRdb's version contains in-frame clones alone and is incomplete. The data hold 55,000 to 70,000 clones, with roughly 94% observed a single time. The chain employs TRBV7-2 and TRBJ2-7, with D possibly being TRBD2 (6 bases). The origin of this receptor is a female donor in good health, enrolled as a control in a pregnancy study. This sample comprised peripheral blood, obtained in the second trimester of pregnancy. The chain's CDR3 is CASSLVRESYEQYF. For the CDR3, the DNA is TGTGCCAGCAGTTTAGTTCGGGAGTCCTACGAGCAGTACTTC.